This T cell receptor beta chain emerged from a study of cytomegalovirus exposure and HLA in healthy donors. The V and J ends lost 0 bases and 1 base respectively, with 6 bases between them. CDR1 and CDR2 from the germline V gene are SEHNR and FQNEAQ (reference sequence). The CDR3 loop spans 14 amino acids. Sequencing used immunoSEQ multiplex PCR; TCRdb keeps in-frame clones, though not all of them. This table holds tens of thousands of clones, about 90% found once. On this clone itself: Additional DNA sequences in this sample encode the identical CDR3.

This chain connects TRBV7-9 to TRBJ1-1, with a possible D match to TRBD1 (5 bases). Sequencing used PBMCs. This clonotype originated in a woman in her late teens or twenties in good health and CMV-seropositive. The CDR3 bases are TGTGCCAGCAGCTTAGCGGGGGGGAACACTGAAGCTTTCTTT. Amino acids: CASSLAGGNTEAFF.